This T cell receptor beta chain was captured in a study of blood T cell repertoires in COVID-19. Across the study: T cells, B-cell-depleted T cells, or PBMCs supplied cDNA or gDNA.

Per the original methods: Amplification from reference gene primers served as the basis for estimated nucleated cell counts. Only in-frame clones appear in the TCRdb table, and some are missing; sequencing was by immunoSEQ multiplex PCR. Clonal size and the V and J genes are those of that table, whereas D and trimming came from the DNA. The table records some 220,000 clones, approximately 86% of them present only once. The CDR3 spans 16 residues. J was trimmed by 1 base and V by 1 base; bases with no gene match: 1. Per germline, CDR1 SGHTA and CDR2 FQGNSA. The chain joins TRBV7-2 to TRBJ2-6; 7 bases agree with TRBD1. Sequenced material: peripheral blood. The TCR comes from a woman aged 25 to 39 with COVID-19, enrolled during active disease. CDR3 loop: CASSLGQGSGANVLTF. CDR3 sequence (DNA): TGTGCCAGCAGCTTAGGACAGGGTTCTGGGGCCAACGTCCTGACTTTC.